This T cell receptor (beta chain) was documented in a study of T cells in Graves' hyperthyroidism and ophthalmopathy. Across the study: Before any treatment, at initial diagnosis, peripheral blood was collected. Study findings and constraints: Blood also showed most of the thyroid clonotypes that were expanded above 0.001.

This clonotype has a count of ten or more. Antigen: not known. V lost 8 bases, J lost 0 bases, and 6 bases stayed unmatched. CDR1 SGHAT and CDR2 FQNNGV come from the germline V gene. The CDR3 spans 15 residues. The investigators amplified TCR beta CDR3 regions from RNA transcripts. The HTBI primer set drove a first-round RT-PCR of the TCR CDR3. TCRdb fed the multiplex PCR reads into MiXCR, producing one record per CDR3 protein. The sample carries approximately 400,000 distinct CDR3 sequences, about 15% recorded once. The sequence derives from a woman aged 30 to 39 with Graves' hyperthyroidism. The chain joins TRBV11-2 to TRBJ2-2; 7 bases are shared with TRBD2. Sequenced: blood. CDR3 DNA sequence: TGTGCCAGCGGGGGGGACCAAGCGAACACCGGGGAGCTGTTTTTT. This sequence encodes CASGGDQANTGELFF. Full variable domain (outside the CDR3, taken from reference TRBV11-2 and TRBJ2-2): EAGVAQSPRYKIIEKRQSVAFWCNPISGHATLYWYQQILGQGPKLLIQFQNNGVVDDSQLPKDRFSAERLKGVDSTLKIQPAKLEDSAVYLCASGGDQANTGELFFGEGSRLTVL.